Listed here are 9 T cell receptor beta chains from one sample, sequenced in a study of T cells in Graves' hyperthyroidism and ophthalmopathy. What was amplified from RNA transcripts were TCR beta CDR3 regions. A first-round RT-PCR of the TCR CDR3 used the HTBI primer set. MiXCR, applied by TCRdb to the multiplex PCR reads, yields one record per CDR3 protein. The sample lists 530,000 or so distinct CDR3 sequences, 40% to 55% seen once, with around 8% in the top ten. The source material was peripheral blood or thyroid tissue (not recorded which). These receptors originate from a woman younger than 35 with Graves' hyperthyroidism.

This clonotype was recorded many times. The rearrangement uses TRBV7-9 and TRBJ1-3, with D possibly matching TRBD1 (5 bases). CDR3 size: 15 residues. V was shortened by 6 bases and J by 2 bases, with 14 bases between the two germline ends. Germline-derived CDR1 and CDR2 are SEHNR and FQNEAQ (reference sequence). CDR3 sequence: CASRSSRGPGNTIYF. CDR3 DNA sequence: TGTGCCAGCAGGTCCTCCCGGGGCCCTGGAAACACCATATATTTT.

CDR3 loop: CASSKDQGFGELFF. As DNA, the CDR3 is TGTGCCAGTAGTAAGGACCAGGGGTTTGGGGAGCTGTTTTTT. This rearrangement joins TRBV19 to TRBJ2-2; possible D gene TRBD1, 6 bases. The CDR3 is made up of 14 amino acids. V gave up 4 bases and J gave up 8 bases, with 14 bases separating them. Per germline, CDR1 LNHDA and CDR2 SQIVND (reference sequence).

Ten or more counts support this clonotype. The chain couples TRBV2 to TRBJ2-1; 10 nucleotides agree with TRBD2. This CDR3 is 13 amino acids long. Germline CDR1 reads SNHLY; CDR2 reads FYNNEI. Trimming removed 1 base from V and 15 bases from J; junction bases left unmatched: 6. This CDR3 reads CASSEGSSGRVFF. In DNA, the CDR3 is TGTGCCAGCAGTGAAGGGTCTAGCGGGAGAGTGTTCTTC.

The table lists this clonotype with many counts. V gene TRBV4-1 combines with J gene TRBJ1-5; D is possibly TRBD1 (6 bases). This CDR3 spans 15 amino acids. Germline-derived CDR1 and CDR2 are MGHRA and YSYEKL. The germline V and J ends were trimmed by 4 bases and 5 bases, with 15 bases remaining between them. The CDR3 spells CASSPTTGFDQPQHF. The CDR3 bases are TGCGCCAGCAGCCCTACTACAGGGTTCGATCAGCCCCAGCATTTT.

This clonotype was seen at least ten times. The chain is built from TRBV2 and TRBJ1-1; D is unclear. Germline-derived CDR1 and CDR2 are SNHLY and FYNNEI. This CDR3 is built from 13 residues. Trimming left V 5 bases short and J 1 base short, with 8 bases between. The CDR3 region has the DNA TGTGCCAGCAGTTTGAAAGGGAACACTGAAGCTTTCTTT. It is translated as CASSLKGNTEAFF. Based on the CDR3 plus reference TRBV2 and TRBJ1-1, the full variable domain is EPEVTQTPSHQVTQMGQEVILRCVPISNHLYFYWYRQILGQKVEFLVSFYNNEISEKSEIFDDQFSVERPDGSNFTLKIRSTKLEDSAMYFCASSLKGNTEAFFGQGTRLTVV.

This clonotype has just a few counts. This chain uses TRBV2 with TRBJ2-1; no clear D. V shed 2 bases and J shed 6 bases, with 11 bases lying between them. CDR1 and CDR2 from the germline V gene are SNHLY and FYNNEI. The CDR3 spans 14 residues. This chain's CDR3 is CASSEWAVFNEQFF. The CDR3 DNA is TGTGCCAGCAGTGAATGGGCAGTTTTCAATGAGCAGTTCTTC.

The V gene is TRBV20-1, the J gene TRBJ2-1; 11 nucleotides match TRBD2. CDR3 length equals 14 residues. Germline V lookup: CDR1 DFQATT, CDR2 SNEGSKA (reference sequence). V lost 4 bases, J lost 3 bases, and 2 bases stayed unmatched. CDR3 in amino acids: CSAILAGGYNEQFF. In nucleotides, the CDR3 is TGCAGTGCTATTCTAGCGGGGGGCTACAATGAGCAGTTCTTC.

This chain connects TRBV19 to TRBJ2-1; perhaps D is TRBD1 or TRBD2 (5 bases each). V was clipped by 4 bases and J by 9 bases, with 13 bases between them. The germline gives CDR1 LNHDA, CDR2 SQIVND (reference sequence). CDR3 length: 13 amino acids. DNA for the CDR3: TGTGCCAGTAGTAGGACACTAGGAGGTGAGCAGTTCTTC. Translated, it gives CASSRTLGGEQFF.

This clonotype has just one count. The chain employs TRBV7-2 and TRBJ2-3; 10 bases fit TRBD1. Germline V CDR1 and CDR2: SGHTA, FQGNSA. After removal of 5 bases from V and 1 base from J, the junction contained 9 bases not matched to a gene. The CDR3 length is 17 residues. The CDR3 region is CASSPDAGTGGTDTQYF. The CDR3, as DNA: TGTGCCAGCAGCCCCGACGCCGGGACAGGGGGCACAGATACGCAGTATTTT.